The rows below give T cell receptor beta chains drawn from one sample of a study of blood T cell repertoires in COVID-19. Assay: immunoSEQ multiplex PCR; the TCRdb copy retains only in-frame clones and omits some. The sample has 300,000 or so clones; about 90% are singletons. The sequenced sample was PBMCs or T cells enriched from blood (not recorded which). The receptors shown here come from a woman aged 30 to 39 who had recovered from COVID-19. Both conserved end residues are part of each CDR3. Fields, in order: J gene, clone size, D gene, V gene, CDR3 DNA, CDR3 protein. The D gene is left open where the match is weak. The size entry is marked missing in some rows and otherwise reads once, few, many or a size class.

TRBJ2-5 . . TRBV13 TGTGCCAGCAGCTTAGGGCTTGGGACACATATACAAGAGACCCAGTACTTC CASSLGLGTHIQETQYF
TRBJ1-2 few TRBD1 TRBV7-9 TGTGCCAGCAGCCTCACAGGGGGCTATGGCTACACCTTC CASSLTGGYGYTF
TRBJ2-1 . TRBD2 TRBV10-3 TGTGCCATCAGCGTACTAGCGGGGGAAAACAATGAGCAGTTCTTC CAISVLAGENNEQFF
TRBJ2-2 . TRBD1 TRBV25-1 TGTGCCAGCAGTGATTCCAGGGGGCGTACCGGGGAGCTGTTTTTT CASSDSRGRTGELFF
TRBJ1-5 few . TRBV30 TGTGCCTGGAGTCCCGGAGGGAATCAGCCCCAGCATTTT CAWSPGGNQPQHF
TRBJ2-1 . TRBD1 TRBV2 TGTGCCAGCGATGAGATGTCCCTGGGGACAGAGTACAATGAGCAGTTCTTC CASDEMSLGTEYNEQFF
TRBJ2-7 . . TRBV19 TGTGCCAGTAGTATTCCGATCGGACATACCCACTACGAGCAGTACTTC CASSIPIGHTHYEQYF
TRBJ1-2 . TRBD1 TRBV29-1 TGCAGCGTTGACGTGACAGGGTCCTCCTATGGCTACACCTTC CSVDVTGSSYGYTF
TRBJ2-5 . . TRBV3-1/TRBV3-2 TGTGCCAGCAGCCGAGACAGAGAGACCCAGTACTTC CASSRDRETQYF
TRBJ1-5 . . TRBV6-5 TGTGCCAGCAGGCCAGGACAGTATAGCAATCAGCCCCAGCATTTT CASRPGQYSNQPQHF
TRBJ2-7 . . TRBV11-2 TGTGCCAGCAGCTTAGAGGCCAGGGTCCACGAGCAGTACTTC CASSLEARVHEQYF
TRBJ2-3 . . TRBV5-8 TGTGCCAGCAGCGATACTAGGTGGGCAGATACGCAGTATTTT CASSDTRWADTQYF
TRBJ2-3 . TRBD1 TRBV4-1 TGCGCCAGCAGCCAAGATCAGGGGGCTGGAGATACGCAGTATTTT CASSQDQGAGDTQYF
TRBJ1-1 . . TRBV29-1 TGCAGCGCCCGAGACACTGAAGCTTTCTTT CSARDTEAFF
TRBJ2-7 . . TRBV28 TGTGCCAGCAGTTTGTGGGACAACTCCTACGAGCAGTACTTC CASSLWDNSYEQYF
TRBJ1-6 once TRBD1 TRBV19 TGTGCCAGTAGTGCTGCCGGGACAGAAAATTCACCCCTCCACTTT CASSAAGTENSPLHF
TRBJ1-5 . . TRBV27 TGTGCCAGCAGTCCCAGACATACCAGCAATCAGCCCCAGCATTTT CASSPRHTSNQPQHF
TRBJ1-2 . TRBD1 TRBV4-3 TGCGCCAGCAGCCAAGATTGGGGACAGGCGGGAAACTATGGCTACACCTTC CASSQDWGQAGNYGYTF
TRBJ1-5 . . TRBV5-8 TGTGCCAGCAGCTTGGCGGGTCAGCCCCAGCATTTT CASSLAGQPQHF
TRBJ1-1 few TRBD1 TRBV10-1 TGCGCCAGCAGTCCTCCCGGACAGGTCAGAGCTTTCTTT CASSPPGQVRAFF
TRBJ1-5 . TRBD1 TRBV6-2/TRBV6-3 TGTGCCAGCAGTTACCGGACAGGGGACAACCCAGGTCCCCTTAGCAATCAGCCCCAGCATTTT CASSYRTGDNPGPLSNQPQHF
TRBJ1-5 . . TRBV30 TGTGCCTGGACAGATAATAGCAATCAGCCCCAGCATTTT CAWTDNSNQPQHF
TRBJ1-1 . TRBD1 TRBV13 TGTGCCACCCTGGACAGGAGGAGAAGGATTGAAGCTTTCTTT CATLDRRRRIEAFF
TRBJ1-3 . . TRBV18 TGTGCCAGCTCACAAGTGACAGGTCCTGGAAACACCATATATTTT CASSQVTGPGNTIYF
TRBJ1-5 once . TRBV7-9 TGTGCCAGCAGCCACCACGGTAGCAATCAGCCCCAGCATTTT CASSHHGSNQPQHF
TRBJ2-1 . . TRBV5-6 TGTGCCAGCAGCTCAACAGGGAAAGGGACCTACAATGAGCAGTTCTTC CASSSTGKGTYNEQFF
TRBJ2-5 . . TRBV7-9 TGTGCCAGCAGCTTAGGCCAGGGCAGTGGAGAGACCCAGTACTTC CASSLGQGSGETQYF
TRBJ2-3 few TRBD2 TRBV18 TGTGCCAGCTCACCCCCCCCCAGCGGGGGGCCAGATACGCAGTATTTT CASSPPPSGGPDTQYF
TRBJ1-2 . . TRBV9 TGTGCCAGCAGCGTAGGCGAGTCCTACACCTTC CASSVGESYTF
TRBJ2-3 . TRBD1 TRBV19 TGTGCCAGTAGTATAGAGGGTACAGGGGGTATCCTCACAGATACGCAGTATTTT CASSIEGTGGILTDTQYF
TRBJ2-2 few . TRBV5-4 TGTGCCAGCAGCCCATCACACCAGGGCGCCGGGGAGCTGTTTTTT CASSPSHQGAGELFF
TRBJ1-2 . . TRBV7-9 TGTGCCAGCAGCTTTGAGGGTAGCTATGGCTACACCTTC CASSFEGSYGYTF
TRBJ2-5 . TRBD2 TRBV9 TGTGCCAGCAGCGAGGCTAGCGGGGAGAGTGAGACCCAGTACTTC CASSEASGESETQYF
TRBJ2-7 . . TRBV30 TGTGCCTGGGAAAGGGGGGGAGCTTCCTACGAGCAGTACTTC CAWERGGASYEQYF
TRBJ1-1 . . TRBV24-1 TGTGCCACCAAGGACAAGCTCATGAACACTGAAGCTTTCTTT CATKDKLMNTEAFF
TRBJ2-4 . TRBD1 TRBV5-4 TGTGCCAGCAGCCAACAGGGGGCACTTGCCAAAAACATTCAGTACTTC CASSQQGALAKNIQYF
TRBJ2-7 . . TRBV29-1 TGCAGCGTTGAAGGGGAGAATCCCTACGAGCAGTACTTC CSVEGENPYEQYF
TRBJ1-1 . . TRBV13 TGTGCCAGCAGCCTGGGACAGAACACTGAAGCTTTCTTT CASSLGQNTEAFF
TRBJ1-2 . TRBD1 TRBV30 TGTGCCTGGAGTACAGGGGGCAAACCTAACTATGGCTACACCTTC CAWSTGGKPNYGYTF
TRBJ2-1 . . TRBV6-6 TGTGCCAGCAGACCTTCGGGGGAGGCCTACAATGAGCAGTTCTTC CASRPSGEAYNEQFF
TRBJ1-5 . . TRBV7-8 TGTGCCAGCAGCTATGACAGAGACGTTCAGCCCCAGCATTTT CASSYDRDVQPQHF
TRBJ1-5 . . TRBV6-5 TGTGCCACCGGGGGAGGTGGCAATCAGCCCCAGCATTTT CATGGGGNQPQHF
TRBJ2-5 . . TRBV7-9 TGTGCCAGCAGCTCGCTAGCGCGGGAGACCCAGTACTTC CASSSLARETQYF
TRBJ1-5 . . TRBV2 TGTGCCAGCAGTTCACCCGGGGGACTCGAGCCCCAGCATTTT CASSSPGGLEPQHF
TRBJ2-1 . . TRBV5-1 TGCGCCAGCAGCATCGGACACGGCAAGGGGAACAATGAGCAGTTCTTC CASSIGHGKGNNEQFF
TRBJ2-7 . . TRBV4-2 TGTGCCAGCAGCCAAGATCCGACTAGACTCGAGCAGTACTTC CASSQDPTRLEQYF
TRBJ1-2 . . TRBV7-9 TGTGCCAGCAGCGACCAGAGGGATGGCTACACCTTC CASSDQRDGYTF
TRBJ1-6 . TRBD1 TRBV9 TGTGCCAGCAGCGAGGGACAGGGGATCAGCTCCTATAATTCACCCCTCCACTTT CASSEGQGISSYNSPLHF
TRBJ2-1 . TRBD2 TRBV5-5 TGTGCCAGCAGCCTTAGCGGGGGGGCCGTTCCAGGTGAGCAGTTCTTC CASSLSGGAVPGEQFF
TRBJ2-1 . TRBD2 TRBV5-1 TGCGCCAGCAGCTTGGCCCTCGCAACTAGCGGGGGGCAGTTCTTC CASSLALATSGGQFF
TRBJ2-1 . TRBD1 TRBV5-1 TGCGCCAGCAGGCTCTCAAAACAGGGGGCGCTAATGGCTACCTACAATGAGCAGTTCTTC CASRLSKQGALMATYNEQFF
TRBJ2-7 . TRBD2 TRBV7-8 TGTGCCAGCAGCCTCGGGGGGGTCGACGAGCAGTACTTC CASSLGGVDEQYF
TRBJ2-1 . . TRBV7-6 TGTGCCAGCAGCCGGGACTTTGGATCCTACAATGAGCAGTTCTTC CASSRDFGSYNEQFF
TRBJ2-7 . . TRBV19 TGTGCCAGTAGTATTTTACAGGGGACTGGTGAGCAGTACTTC CASSILQGTGEQYF